A single T cell receptor (beta chain) is shown here with its context. The antigen remains undetermined. Cultured CD4+ T cell DNA underwent sequencing with the Oncomine TCR Beta short-read assay. TCRdb used MiXCR to reprocess the PCR reads, holding one entry per CDR3 protein. The profile covers approximately 20,000 distinct CDR3 sequences, with 46% appearing a single time and approximately 13% taken by the ten largest. Time point given: late sampling 161 to 241 days after vaccination in a few convalescent patients. Treatment reported: roughly nine-day PBMC culture with coronavirus spike peptide pools or control peptides (ViraFEST assay). This sample was included in a study of vaccination and CD4 T cells after COVID-19. Material: CD4+ T cells from blood, cultured in vitro, obtained about 7 months after SARS-CoV-2 vaccination. The TCR sequence derives from a human donor who had recovered from COVID-19.

CDR3 loop: CASSLAGGLRYEQYF. The CDR3 DNA is TGTGCCAGCAGCTTGGCCGGGGGGCTTAGGTACGAGCAGTACTTC. This chain uses TRBV5-4 with TRBJ2-7; TRBD2 is a possible D gene (7 bases). Looked up from germline, CDR1 is SGHNT and CDR2 is YYREEE (reference sequence). CDR3 size: 15 residues. V dropped 0 bases and J dropped 4 bases, with 14 bases sitting between them.